This T cell receptor (beta chain) emerged from a study of T-cell reconstitution after alpha-beta-depleted transplantation in children. Study-level points and caveats: Where alpha-beta T cells came from about two months after transplant was reportedly several hundred expanded graft clones. Counts and diversity of T cells one year after transplant came mostly from newly produced T cells.

The CDR3 is 15 residues long. After removal of 4 bases from V and 4 bases from J, the junction contained 9 bases not matched to a gene. Looked up from germline, CDR1 is SGHKS and CDR2 is YYEKEE (reference sequence). Unique molecular identifiers were incorporated into the prepared TCRbeta library. MiXCR was run by TCRdb on the PCR reads, yielding one entry per CDR3 protein. The table has 200,000 to 250,000 distinct CDR3 sequences, about 11% seen once. This clonotype showed up many times. Its target is unknown. The chain is built from TRBV5-5 and TRBJ1-1, with 8 positions matching TRBD1. The material sequenced was PBMCs, taken before TCRalphabeta/CD19-depleted stem cell transplant. The clonotype was recovered from a child less than two years old with acute myeloid leukemia, due to receive a stem cell transplant. The CDR3 reads CASSQSQGAFTEAFF. CDR3 coding DNA: TGTGCCAGCAGCCAATCCCAGGGGGCGTTCACTGAAGCTTTCTTT.